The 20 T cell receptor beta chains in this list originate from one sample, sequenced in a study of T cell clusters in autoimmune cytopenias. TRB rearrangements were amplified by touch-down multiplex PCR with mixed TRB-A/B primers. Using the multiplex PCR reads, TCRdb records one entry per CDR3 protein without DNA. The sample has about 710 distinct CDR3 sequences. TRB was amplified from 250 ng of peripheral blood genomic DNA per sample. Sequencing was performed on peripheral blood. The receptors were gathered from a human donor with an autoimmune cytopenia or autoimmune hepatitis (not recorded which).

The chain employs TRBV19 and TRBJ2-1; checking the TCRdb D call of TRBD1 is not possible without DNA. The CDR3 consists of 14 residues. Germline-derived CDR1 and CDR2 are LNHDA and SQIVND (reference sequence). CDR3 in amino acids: CASAQGRSYNEQFF. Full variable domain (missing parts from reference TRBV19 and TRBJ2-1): DGGITQSPKYLFRKEGQNVTLSCEQNLNHDAMYWYRQDPGQGLRLIYYSQIVNDFQKGDIAEGYSVSREKKESFPLTVTSAQKNPTAFYLCASAQGRSYNEQFFGPGTRLTVL.

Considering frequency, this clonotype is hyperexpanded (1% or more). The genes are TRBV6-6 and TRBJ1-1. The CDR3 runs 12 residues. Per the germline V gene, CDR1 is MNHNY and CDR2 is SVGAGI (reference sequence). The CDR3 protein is CASILGRRGAFF.

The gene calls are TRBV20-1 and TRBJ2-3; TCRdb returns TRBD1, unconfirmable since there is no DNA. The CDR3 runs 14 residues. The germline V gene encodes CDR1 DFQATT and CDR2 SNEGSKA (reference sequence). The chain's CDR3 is CSARDFGGGSTQYF.

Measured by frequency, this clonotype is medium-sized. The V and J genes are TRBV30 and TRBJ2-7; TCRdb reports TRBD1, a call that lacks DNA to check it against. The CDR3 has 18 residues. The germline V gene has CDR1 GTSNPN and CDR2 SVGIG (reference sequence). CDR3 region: CALTGVSNYTGGYYEQYF.

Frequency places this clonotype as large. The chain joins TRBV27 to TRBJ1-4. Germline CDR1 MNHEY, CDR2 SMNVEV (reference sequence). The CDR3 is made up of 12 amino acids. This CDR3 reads CASSLIGEKLFF.

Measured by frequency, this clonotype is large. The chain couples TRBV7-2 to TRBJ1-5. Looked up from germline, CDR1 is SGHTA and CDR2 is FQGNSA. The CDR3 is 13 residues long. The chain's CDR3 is CASSLMQDQPQHF.

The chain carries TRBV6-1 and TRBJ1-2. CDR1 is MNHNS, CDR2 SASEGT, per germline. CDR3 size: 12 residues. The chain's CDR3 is CASSYSGRGYTF.

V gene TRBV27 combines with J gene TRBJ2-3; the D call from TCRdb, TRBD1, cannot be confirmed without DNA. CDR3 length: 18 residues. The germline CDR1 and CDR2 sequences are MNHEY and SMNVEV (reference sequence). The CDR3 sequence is CASSPRVGTTVHTDTQYF.

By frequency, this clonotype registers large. The CDR3 reads CASSIATGGYEQYF. The rearrangement links TRBV19 to TRBJ2-7; the D call from TCRdb, TRBD1, cannot be confirmed without DNA. The CDR3 length is 14 residues. Germline V gene lookup returns CDR1 LNHDA and CDR2 SQIVND (reference sequence). Using reference TRBV19 and TRBJ2-7 for the parts outside the CDR3, the full variable domain is DGGITQSPKYLFRKEGQNVTLSCEQNLNHDAMYWYRQDPGQGLRLIYYSQIVNDFQKGDIAEGYSVSREKKESFPLTVTSAQKNPTAFYLCASSIATGGYEQYFGPGTRLTVT.

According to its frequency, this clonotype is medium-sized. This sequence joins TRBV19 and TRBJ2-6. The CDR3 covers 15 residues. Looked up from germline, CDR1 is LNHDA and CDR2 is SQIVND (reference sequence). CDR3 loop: CASSMRSSQANVLTF.

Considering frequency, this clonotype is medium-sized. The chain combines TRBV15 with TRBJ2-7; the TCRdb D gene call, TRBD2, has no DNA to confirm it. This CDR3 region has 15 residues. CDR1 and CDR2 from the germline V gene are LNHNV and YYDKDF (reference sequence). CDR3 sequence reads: CATSNRGTLGGEQYF.

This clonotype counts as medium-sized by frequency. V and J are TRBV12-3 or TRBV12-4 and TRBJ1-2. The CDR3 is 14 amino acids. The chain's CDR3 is CASSLSVGFRGYTF.

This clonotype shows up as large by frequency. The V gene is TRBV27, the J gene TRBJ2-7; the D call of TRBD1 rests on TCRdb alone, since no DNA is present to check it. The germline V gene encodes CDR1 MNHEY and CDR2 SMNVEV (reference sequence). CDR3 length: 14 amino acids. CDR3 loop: CASSQWDRFYEQYF.

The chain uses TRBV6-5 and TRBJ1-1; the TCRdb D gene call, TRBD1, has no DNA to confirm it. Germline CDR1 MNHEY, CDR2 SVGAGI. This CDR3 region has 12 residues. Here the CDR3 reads CASYLRQGEAFF.

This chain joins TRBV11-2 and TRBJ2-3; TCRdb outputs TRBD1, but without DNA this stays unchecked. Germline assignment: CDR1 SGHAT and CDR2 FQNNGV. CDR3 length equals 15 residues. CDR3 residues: CASSPTGILADTQYF.

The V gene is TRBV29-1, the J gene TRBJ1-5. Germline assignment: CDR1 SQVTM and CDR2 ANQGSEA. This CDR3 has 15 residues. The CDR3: CSGGRGDYSNQPQHF.

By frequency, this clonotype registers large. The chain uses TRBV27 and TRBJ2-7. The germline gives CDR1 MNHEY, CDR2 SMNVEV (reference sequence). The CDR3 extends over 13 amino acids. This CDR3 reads CASSPTKGYEQYF.

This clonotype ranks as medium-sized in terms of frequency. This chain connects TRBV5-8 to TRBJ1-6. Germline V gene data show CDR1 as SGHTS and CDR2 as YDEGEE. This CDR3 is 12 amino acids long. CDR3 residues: CASPGRHSPLHF.

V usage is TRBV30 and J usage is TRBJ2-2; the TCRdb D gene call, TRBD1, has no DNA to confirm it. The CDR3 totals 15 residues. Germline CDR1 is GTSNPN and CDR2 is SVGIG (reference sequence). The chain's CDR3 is CAWSRGAANTGELFF.

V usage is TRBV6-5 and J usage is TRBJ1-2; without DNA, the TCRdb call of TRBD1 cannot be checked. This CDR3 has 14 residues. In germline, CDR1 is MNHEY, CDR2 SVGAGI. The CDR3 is CASSYGTGSYGYTF.